The 17 T cell receptor beta chains listed next were all sequenced from one sample in a study of T cell changes during pregnancy in multiple sclerosis. TCRdb keeps only in-frame clones here, not all; method: immunoSEQ multiplex PCR. Altogether about 60,000 clones are present, 85% to 95% being singletons, with the ten largest covering 0.85% to 1%. This specimen consisted of peripheral blood, obtained in the first trimester of pregnancy. The receptors here all came from a female donor with multiple sclerosis, enrolled in a pregnancy study.

The chain couples TRBV10-3 to TRBJ1-6; no reliable D call. The V end lost 8 bases, the J end lost 7 bases, and 9 bases lay between the germline ends. This CDR3 region has 12 residues. The germline V gene has CDR1 ENHRY and CDR2 SYGVKD. Here the CDR3 reads CAIGQMNSPLHF. DNA of the CDR3: TGTGCCATCGGGCAGATGAATTCACCCCTCCACTTT.

The V call is TRBV7-2, the J call TRBJ2-3; D might be TRBD2 (6 bases). CDR1 and CDR2 from the germline V gene are SGHTA and FQGNSA. The CDR3 is made up of 15 amino acids. The ends were cut back, 2 bases at V and 8 bases at J, with 17 bases in the middle. The CDR3 is CASSLINQGGGTQYF. In DNA, the CDR3 is TGTGCCAGCAGCTTAATTAACCAGGGAGGAGGTACGCAGTATTTT.

For the CDR3, the DNA is TGTGCCAGTAGTTCTCCCCGGGACAGTGATAATCAGCCCCAGCATTTT. It codes for CASSSPRDSDNQPQHF. The rearrangement links TRBV19 to TRBJ1-5; 7 bases are a match to TRBD1. The CDR3 totals 16 residues. V was clipped by 5 bases and J by 4 bases; unmatched bases: 11. CDR1 and CDR2 from the germline V gene are LNHDA and SQIVND (reference sequence).

The gene calls are TRBV7-2 and TRBJ2-7; maybe TRBD1 (5 bases). Germline V gives CDR1 SGHTA, CDR2 FQGNSA. V was pared by 1 base and J by 3 bases, with 13 bases between. The CDR3 runs 15 residues. The CDR3 sequence is CASSLERGHVYEQYF. For the CDR3, the DNA is TGTGCCAGCAGCTTAGAGAGAGGACACGTCTACGAGCAGTACTTC.

The rearrangement joins TRBV7-3 to TRBJ2-2; 8 nucleotides align to TRBD2. CDR1 and CDR2 from the germline V gene are SGHTA and FQGTGA. Trimming took 5 bases from V and 4 from J; bases not matched to a gene: 6. This CDR3 has 15 amino acids. CDR3 amino acids: CASSQSGSSTGELFF. CDR3 DNA: TGTGCCAGCAGCCAAAGCGGGAGTAGCACCGGGGAGCTGTTTTTT.

The V and J genes are TRBV6-6 and TRBJ1-1; D is possibly TRBD1 (5 bases). The CDR3 runs 13 residues. Trimming pared 2 bases from V and 3 bases from J, leaving 7 bases between. Germline V gives CDR1 MNHNY, CDR2 SVGAGI (reference sequence). CDR3 DNA: TGTGCCAGCAGTTACGTCAGGGACACTGAAGCTTTCTTT. As protein: CASSYVRDTEAFF.

The chain combines TRBV9 with TRBJ2-7, with D perhaps matching TRBD2 (6 bases). The V end was cut by 7 bases, the J end by 0 bases, with 14 bases between. CDR3 length equals 14 residues. The germline gives CDR1 SGDLS, CDR2 YYNGEE. CDR3 residues: CASSLGGTSYEQYF. DNA of the CDR3: TGTGCCAGCTCTCTCGGGGGTACCTCCTACGAGCAGTACTTC. The full variable domain, its missing parts supplied by reference TRBV9 and TRBJ2-7, is DSGVTQTPKHLITATGQRVTLRCSPRSGDLSVYWYQQSLDQGLQFLIQYYNGEERAKGNILERFSAQQFPDLHSELNLSSLELGDSALYFCASSLGGTSYEQYFGPGTRLTVT.

The DNA of the CDR3 is TGTGCCAGCAGTTACTCGATATGGGGGGACGAGACCCAGTACTTC. Residues: CASSYSIWGDETQYF. The rearrangement uses TRBV6-5 and TRBJ2-5, with D possibly being TRBD2 (6 bases). CDR1 is MNHEY, CDR2 SVGAGI, per germline. This CDR3 is built from 15 residues. V lost 0 bases and J lost 5, with 13 bases in between.

V is TRBV7-3 and J is TRBJ2-5; 9 bases are a match to TRBD2. Germline V gene sequence: CDR1 SGHTA, CDR2 FQGTGA. Germline trimming cut 5 bases from V and 2 bases from J; bases unmatched to any gene: 6. The CDR3 loop spans 15 amino acids. In DNA, the CDR3 is TGTGCCAGCAGCAGTAGCGGGGGCCTACAAGAGACCCAGTACTTC. It is translated as CASSSSGGLQETQYF.

The rearrangement uses TRBV18 and TRBJ1-4; 8 bases map to TRBD1. The CDR3 contains 16 residues. Germline V gene lookup returns CDR1 KGHSH and CDR2 LQKENI. V lost 1 base to trimming and J lost 2 bases; unmatched junction nucleotides: 3. The CDR3 loop is CASSPLAGGTNEKLFF. CDR3 nucleotide sequence: TGTGCCAGCTCACCACTTGCAGGGGGCACTAATGAAAAACTGTTTTTT.

The chain has TRBV7-9 and TRBJ1-1; D is unresolved. Germline CDR1 reads SEHNR; CDR2 reads FQNEAQ (reference sequence). V dropped 5 bases and J dropped 0 bases, with 13 bases sitting between them. The CDR3 length is 15 residues. The CDR3 protein is CASSLRGGLNTEAFF. CDR3 coding DNA: TGTGCCAGCAGCCTCCGGGGAGGACTGAACACTGAAGCTTTCTTT.

The chain couples TRBV18 to TRBJ2-7; D is possibly TRBD1 (6 bases). Trimming took 3 bases from V and 1 from J, leaving 13 bases between them. CDR1 KGHSH and CDR2 LQKENI come from the germline V gene. The CDR3 contains 15 residues. CDR3 region: CASSPAFGQSYEQYF. The CDR3 bases are TGTGCCAGCTCACCTGCTTTCGGACAGTCCTACGAGCAGTACTTC.

This clone is a singleton in its sample. The V and J genes are TRBV9 and TRBJ1-6, with D uncertain. Per the germline V gene, CDR1 is SGDLS and CDR2 is YYNGEE. V lost 0 bases and J 8 bases, leaving 9 bases between the germline ends. The CDR3 extends over 14 amino acids. CDR3 sequence reads: CASSVAPTDSPLHF. In nucleotides, the CDR3 is TGTGCCAGCAGCGTAGCTCCCACTGATTCACCCCTCCACTTT.

This sequence joins TRBV18 and TRBJ2-3; maybe TRBD1 (5 bases). The CDR3 extends over 14 amino acids. V was shortened by 5 bases and J by 6 bases, with 15 bases between the two germline ends. Germline V gene sequence: CDR1 KGHSH, CDR2 LQKENI. The CDR3 bases are TGTGCCAGCTCATCTGGCAGGGAAGCCGATACGCAGTATTTT. Its protein is CASSSGREADTQYF.

The CDR3 here is CASSRGHRSNNEQFF. Here the CDR3 DNA reads TGTGCCAGCAGCCGCGGACACCGTTCGAACAATGAGCAGTTCTTC. The chain is built from TRBV9 and TRBJ2-1; tentatively, D is TRBD1 (5 bases). The CDR3 totals 15 residues. Germline assignment: CDR1 SGDLS and CDR2 YYNGEE. V lost 4 bases and J 5 bases, leaving 16 bases between the germline ends.

J is TRBJ2-4 and V is TRBV25-1, with a tentative D call TRBD2 (5 bases). This CDR3 spans 15 amino acids. The V and J ends lost 5 bases and 1 base respectively, with 12 bases between them. Germline assignment: CDR1 MGHDK and CDR2 SYGVNS. The CDR3 here is CASSLGVGAKNIQYF. The CDR3 coding sequence is TGTGCCAGCAGTCTCGGGGTTGGTGCCAAAAACATTCAGTACTTC.

The chain joins TRBV2 to TRBJ2-7; 9 bases fit TRBD2. CDR1 is SNHLY, CDR2 FYNNEI, per germline. The V segment lost 4 bases and the J segment 2 bases; nucleotides outside the gene matches: 9. This CDR3 contains 16 residues. The CDR3 DNA is TGTGCCAGCAGTGCCAGCGGGGGGCGCTGGCCCTACGAGCAGTACTTC. Its translation is CASSASGGRWPYEQYF.